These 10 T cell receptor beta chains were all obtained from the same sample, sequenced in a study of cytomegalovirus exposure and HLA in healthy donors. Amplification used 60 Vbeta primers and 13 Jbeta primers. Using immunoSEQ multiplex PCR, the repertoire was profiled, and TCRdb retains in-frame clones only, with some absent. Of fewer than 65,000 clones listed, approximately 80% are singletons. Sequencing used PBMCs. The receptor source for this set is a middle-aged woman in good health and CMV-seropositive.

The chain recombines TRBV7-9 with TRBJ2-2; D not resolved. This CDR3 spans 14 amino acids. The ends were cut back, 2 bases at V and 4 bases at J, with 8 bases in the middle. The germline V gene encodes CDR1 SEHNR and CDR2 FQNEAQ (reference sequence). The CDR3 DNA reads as TGTGCCAGCAGCTTATGGCAGTCCACCGGGGAGCTGTTTTTT. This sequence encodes CASSLWQSTGELFF. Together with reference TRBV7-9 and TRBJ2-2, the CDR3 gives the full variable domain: DTGVSQNPRHKITKRGQNVTFRCDPISEHNRLYWYRQTLGQGPEFLTYFQNEAQLEKSRLLSDRFSAERPKGSFSTLEIQRTEQGDSAMYLCASSLWQSTGELFFGEGSRLTVL.

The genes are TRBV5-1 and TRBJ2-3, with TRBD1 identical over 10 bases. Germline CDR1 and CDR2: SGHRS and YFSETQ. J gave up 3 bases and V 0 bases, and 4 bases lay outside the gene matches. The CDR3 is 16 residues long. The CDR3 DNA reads TGCGCCAGCAGCTTGGCCGGGGGACAGGGGACAGATACGCAGTATTTT. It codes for CASSLAGGQGTDTQYF.

This CDR3 reads CASSSGRVPPYEQYF. CDR3 in DNA: TGTGCCAGCAGCTCCGGCAGGGTACCTCCCTACGAGCAGTACTTC. The chain links TRBV7-9 to TRBJ2-5; TRBD1 might be the D (5 bases). Near its end, the DNA agrees better with TRBJ2-7, so the J call may be wrong. The germline V gene has CDR1 SEHNR and CDR2 FQNEAQ (reference sequence). The CDR3 totals 15 residues.

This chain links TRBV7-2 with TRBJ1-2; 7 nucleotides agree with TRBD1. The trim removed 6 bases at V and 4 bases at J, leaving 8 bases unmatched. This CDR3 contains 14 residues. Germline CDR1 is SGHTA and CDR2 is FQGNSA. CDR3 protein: CASSSARQGYGYTF. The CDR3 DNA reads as TGTGCCAGCAGTTCAGCCAGACAGGGCTATGGCTACACCTTC.

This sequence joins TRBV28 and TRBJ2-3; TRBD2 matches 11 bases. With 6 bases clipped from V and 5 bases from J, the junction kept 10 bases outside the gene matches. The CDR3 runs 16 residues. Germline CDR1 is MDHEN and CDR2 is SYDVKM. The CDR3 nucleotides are TGTGCCAGCAGAGACACCTTAGCGGGGGGGCGAGATACGCAGTATTTT. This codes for CASRDTLAGGRDTQYF.

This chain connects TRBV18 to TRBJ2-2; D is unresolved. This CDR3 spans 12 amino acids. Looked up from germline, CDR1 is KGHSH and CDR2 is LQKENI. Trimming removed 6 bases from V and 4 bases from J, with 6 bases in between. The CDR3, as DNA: TGTGCCAGCTCCCACAGCACCGGGGAGCTGTTTTTT. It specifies CASSHSTGELFF.

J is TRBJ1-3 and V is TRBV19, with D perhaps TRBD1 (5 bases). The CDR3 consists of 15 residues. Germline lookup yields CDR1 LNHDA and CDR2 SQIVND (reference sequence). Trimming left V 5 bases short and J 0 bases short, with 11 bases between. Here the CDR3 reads CASSVTVTSGNTIYF. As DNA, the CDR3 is TGTGCCAGTAGTGTGACAGTTACCTCTGGAAACACCATATATTTT.

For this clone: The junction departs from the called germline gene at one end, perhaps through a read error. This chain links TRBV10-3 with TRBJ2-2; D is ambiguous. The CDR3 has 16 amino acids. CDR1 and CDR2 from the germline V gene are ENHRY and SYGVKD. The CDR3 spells CTISDPAYSRTGELFF. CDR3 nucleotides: TGTACCATCAGTGACCCCGCCTATTCCCGCACCGGGGAGCTGTTTTTT.

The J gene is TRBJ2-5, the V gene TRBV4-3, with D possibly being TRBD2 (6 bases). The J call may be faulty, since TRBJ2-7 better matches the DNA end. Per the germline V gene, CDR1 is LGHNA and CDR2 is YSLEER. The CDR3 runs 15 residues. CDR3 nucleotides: TGCGCCAGCAGCCATCGCATGGGGCGGGGATACGAGCAGTACTTC. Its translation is CASSHRMGRGYEQYF.

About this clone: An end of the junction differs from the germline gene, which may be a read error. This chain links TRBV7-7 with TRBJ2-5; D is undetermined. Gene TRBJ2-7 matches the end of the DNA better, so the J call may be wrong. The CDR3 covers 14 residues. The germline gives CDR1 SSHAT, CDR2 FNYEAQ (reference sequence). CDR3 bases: TGTGCTAGCAGCCTCAACTCGAGGAGCTACGAGCAGTACTTC. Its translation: CASSLNSRSYEQYF.